The source of this T cell receptor beta chain is a study of post-analysis software for immune sequencing data. Study-level findings and limits: Several TRBV segments, TRBV5-6, TRBV5-1 and TRBV20-1 among them, were found more frequent in patients than controls. With F measure, samples from one preparation batch clustered together strongly. Normalized Chao1 diversity was significantly reduced in patients versus controls.

Unique molecular identifiers were built into the TCR beta cDNA libraries. Using its own MiXCR run on the PCR reads, TCRdb lists one record per CDR3 protein. The table records about 160,000 distinct CDR3 sequences, around 36% of them present only once. The CDR3 consists of 14 residues. Per germline, CDR1 SQVTM and CDR2 ANQGSEA. Trimming removed 3 bases from V and 5 bases from J, with 17 bases in between. The table lists this clonotype with many counts. The antigen is not known. The chain couples TRBV29-1 to TRBJ2-7; D ambiguous. The sample consisted of blood, taken after autologous hematopoietic stem cell transplantation. The receptor's source is a girl aged 10-17 years with multiple sclerosis. The CDR3 bases are TGCAGCGTTGATCTGTCCAACGACGGCGACGAGCAGTACTTC. Amino acids: CSVDLSNDGDEQYF.